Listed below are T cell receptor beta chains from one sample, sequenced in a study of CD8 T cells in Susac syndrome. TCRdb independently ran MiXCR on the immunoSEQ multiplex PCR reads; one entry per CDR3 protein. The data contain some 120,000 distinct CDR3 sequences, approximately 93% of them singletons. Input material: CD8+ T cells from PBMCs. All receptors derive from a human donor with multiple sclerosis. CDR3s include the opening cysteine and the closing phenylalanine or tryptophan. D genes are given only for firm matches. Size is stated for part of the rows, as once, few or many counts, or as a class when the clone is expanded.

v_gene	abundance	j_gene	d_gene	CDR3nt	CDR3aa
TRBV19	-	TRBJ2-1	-	TGTGCCAGTAGTAACGGACTTAGGAATGAGCAGTTCTTC	CASSNGLRNEQFF
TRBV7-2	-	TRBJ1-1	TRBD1	TGTGCCAGCAGACTGATCTTAACAGGGGATACTGAAGCTTTCTTT	CASRLILTGDTEAFF
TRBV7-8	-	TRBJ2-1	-	TGTGCCAGCAGCCTCGCTCGGGCCCCGGGCGATGAGCAGTTCTTC	CASSLARAPGDEQFF
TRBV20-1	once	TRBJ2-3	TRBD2	TGCAGTGCCAGACTAGCGGGGGGGCCGTTTTCTCCAGATACGCAGTATTTT	CSARLAGGPFSPDTQYF
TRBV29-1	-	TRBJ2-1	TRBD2	TGCAGCGTTGAAGATCGGGGGGGGCGAAATGAGCAGTTCTTC	CSVEDRGGRNEQFF
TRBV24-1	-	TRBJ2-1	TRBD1	TGTGCCACCAGTGATTTGACAGGGGGATTTTACAATGAGCAGTTCTTC	CATSDLTGGFYNEQFF
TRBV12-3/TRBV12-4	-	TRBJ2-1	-	TGTGCCAGCAGCAAATCTCCAAGGGGTATTTACAATGAGCAGTTCTTC	CASSKSPRGIYNEQFF
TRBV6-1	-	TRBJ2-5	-	TGTGCCAGCAGTGCCACCCAGTACTTC	CASSATQYF
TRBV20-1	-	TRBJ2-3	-	TGCAGTGCTAGAGATCTCGGCGGGACGACCACAGATACGCAGTATTTT	CSARDLGGTTTDTQYF
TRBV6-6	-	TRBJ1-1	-	TGTGCCAGCAACCTAGCCAGAAACACTGAAGCTTTCTTT	CASNLARNTEAFF
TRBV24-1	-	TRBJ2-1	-	TGTGCCACCAGTGAAGGCAGGGAAACTTACAATGAGCAGTTCTTC	CATSEGRETYNEQFF
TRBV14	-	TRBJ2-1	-	TGTGCCAGCAGCCAAGGTCGAGGGGTTCTAATCAATGAGCAGTTCTTC	CASSQGRGVLINEQFF
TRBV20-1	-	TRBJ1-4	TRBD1	TGCAGTGCTAGAGAGTGGACAGGGCGAGAAAAACTGTTTTTT	CSAREWTGREKLFF
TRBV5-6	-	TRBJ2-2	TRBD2	TGTGCCAGCAGCCGGGGGGGCACGTCAACAACCGGGGAGCTGTTTTTT	CASSRGGTSTTGELFF
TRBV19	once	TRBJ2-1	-	TGTGCCAGTACCGCAGACTCCTACAATGAGCAGTTCTTC	CASTADSYNEQFF
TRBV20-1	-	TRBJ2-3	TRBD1	TGCAGTGCGAGCCCGGACAGGGGGTACACAGATACGCAGTATTTT	CSASPDRGYTDTQYF
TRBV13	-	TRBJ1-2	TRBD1	TGTGCCAGCAGCTTAGGTCCTCTACCGGGACAGCGTCTCTATGGCTACACCTTC	CASSLGPLPGQRLYGYTF
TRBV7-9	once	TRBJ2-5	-	TGTGCCAGCAGCCCCGATAGGTCCCAGTACTTC	CASSPDRSQYF
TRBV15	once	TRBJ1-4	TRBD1	TGTGCCACCAGCAGGCCACAGGGGCAAGCTAATGAAAAACTGTTTTTT	CATSRPQGQANEKLFF
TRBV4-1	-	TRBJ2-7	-	TGCGCCAGCAGCCAAGGTAAAGCGAGCTCCTACGAGCAGTACTTC	CASSQGKASSYEQYF
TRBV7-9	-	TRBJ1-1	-	TGTGCCAGCAGCGCGCCTCGTCGGGACACTGAAGCTTTCTTT	CASSAPRRDTEAFF
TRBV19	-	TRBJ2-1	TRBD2	TGTGCCAGTAGTCCCTTAGCGGGAGTTGATAGGAATGAGCAGTTCTTC	CASSPLAGVDRNEQFF
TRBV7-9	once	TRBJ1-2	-	TGTGCCAGCAGCCCGGGTAGGGTTATCTTTGGCTACACCTTC	CASSPGRVIFGYTF
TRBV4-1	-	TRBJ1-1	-	TGCGCCAGCAGCCAAGAAGCGTGGGCAGGGACTGAAGCTTTCTTT	CASSQEAWAGTEAFF
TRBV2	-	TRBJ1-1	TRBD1	TGTGCCAGCAGGGAGGGACAGGGGATCACTGAAGCTTTCTTT	CASREGQGITEAFF
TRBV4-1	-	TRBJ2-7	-	TGCGCCAGCAGCCAAGAGGGGTATTTACCCTACGAGCAGTACTTC	CASSQEGYLPYEQYF
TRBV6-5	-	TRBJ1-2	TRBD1	TGTGCCAGCAGTTACTCGATGCACGCGGACAGGGAGGACTATGGCTACACCTTC	CASSYSMHADREDYGYTF
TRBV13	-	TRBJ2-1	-	TGTGCCAGCAGCTCCCGACAGGAACCCTACAATGAGCAGTTCTTC	CASSSRQEPYNEQFF
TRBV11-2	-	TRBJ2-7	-	TGTGCCAGCAGCTTATTCAACGAGCAGTACTTC	CASSLFNEQYF
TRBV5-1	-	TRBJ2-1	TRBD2	TGCGCCAGCAGCTTGGTTGGGACTAGCGGGAGACGAGAGCAGTTCTTC	CASSLVGTSGRREQFF
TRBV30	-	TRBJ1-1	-	TGTGCCTGGAGTGAGGGGGAAGGGCTGAACACTGAAGCTTTCTTT	CAWSEGEGLNTEAFF
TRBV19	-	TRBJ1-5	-	TGTGCCAGTAGTAGAGCCGTTAGCAATCAGCCCCAGCATTTT	CASSRAVSNQPQHF
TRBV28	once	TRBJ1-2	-	TGTGCCAGCAGTTTCTGGGTTGGGGCCGCCCCTAACTATGGCTACACCTTC	CASSFWVGAAPNYGYTF